Described below is a single T cell receptor (beta chain) sequence and its context. Clones were sequenced by immunoSEQ multiplex PCR, and TCRdb holds only the in-frame ones, with some missing. The data show some 70,000 clones, approximately 86% seen once. The data are from a study of blood T cell repertoires in COVID-19. Whole-study context: Italy, Spain and the United States were the sources of the convalescent and acute COVID-19 samples. PBMCs, B-cell-depleted T cells, or T cells were the source of the cDNA or gDNA that made up the material.

CDR1 MGHDK and CDR2 SYGVNS come from the germline V gene. The trim removed 3 bases at V and 10 bases at J, leaving 5 bases unmatched. This CDR3 spans 14 amino acids. Sequenced: peripheral blood. The chain employs TRBV25-1 and TRBJ1-6; the match to TRBD1 covers 8 bases. The TCR sequence derives from a woman aged 60-70 years with acute or convalescent COVID-19. CDR3 sequence: CASSEDRAGSPLHF. CDR3 nucleotide sequence: TGTGCCAGCAGTGAGGACAGGGCAGGCTCACCCCTCCACTTT. Full variable domain (remainder filled in from reference TRBV25-1 and TRBJ1-6): EADIYQTPRYLVIGTGKKITLECSQTMGHDKMYWYQQDPGMELHLIHYSYGVNSTEKGDLSSESTVSRIRTEHFPLTLESARPSHTSQYLCASSEDRAGSPLHFGNGTRLTVT.